This T cell receptor beta chain is from a study of regulatory T cells in long-lasting Graves disease. For TCR beta, libraries came from iRepertoire HTBI primers and Arm-PCR of CDR3 regions. Original processing notes: Identification of gene segments yielded more than 55 TRBV and about 14 TRBJ across samples. TCRdb recomputed calls from the multiplex PCR reads with MiXCR, one row per CDR3 protein. These V and J calls originate from TCRdb's pipeline instead of the authors' own analysis. Here the sample spans roughly 380,000 distinct CDR3 sequences, over 15% being singletons. The CDR3 is 13 amino acids. V was pared by 0 bases and J by 3 bases, with 6 bases between. The germline V gene has CDR1 LNHNV and CDR2 YYDKDF (reference sequence). This sample's time point: newly diagnosed GD, antithyroid drugs for less than 3 months. PBMC RNA served as the TCR library source. This clonotype was observed many times.

The data also belong to a second study, concerning T cells in Graves' hyperthyroidism and ophthalmopathy.

This sequence originates from a man between 35 and 55 years old with Graves disease. V usage is TRBV15 and J usage is TRBJ2-7; no definite D call. The sequences come from peripheral blood mononuclear cells (PBMCs), collected at new diagnosis, from a patient treated with antithyroid drugs. The DNA for the CDR3 is TGTGCCACCAGCAGAGATATCGACTACGAGCAGTACTTC. Amino acid sequence: CATSRDIDYEQYF.